Below, one T cell receptor beta chain is given with its context. These data are taken from a study of shared T cell receptors in the human thymus. Data came from immunoSEQ multiplex PCR; TCRdb stores just in-frame clones and leaves some out. Of approximately 490,000 clones listed, around three quarters are singletons. The germline V gene encodes CDR1 SGDLS and CDR2 YYNGEE. The V gene lost 0 bases and the J gene lost 4 bases, with 14 bases spanning the gap. This CDR3 has 16 residues. This sample was also put to use in a study of human thymus T cells. That work contributes: Infants served as donors; they were healthy and Finnish and were having corrective surgery for congenital heart defects. Resections from corrective heart surgery supplied the thymus tissue. Related research described strongly overlapping thymic repertoires in unrelated people.

Sequencing input: thymocytes. The chain combines TRBV9 with TRBJ2-1; D is ambiguous. The receptor comes from a boy in the first two years of life with a congenital heart defect. CDR3 coding DNA: TGTGCCAGCAGCGTAGTGGGCGAGTTTCCTTACAATGAGCAGTTCTTC. This translates into CASSVVGEFPYNEQFF.